The 20 T cell receptor beta chains below were found in one sample sequenced in a study of T cell repertoires in cytomegalovirus infection. TCRdb redid the calling of the reads with MiXCR, one entry per CDR3 protein. The table lists 150,000 or so distinct CDR3 sequences, less than 25% of them singletons. Antigens for these TCRs are unknown. The sequences come from CD8+ T cells from cultured PBMCs, collected from culture after CMV antigen stimulation. These receptors were obtained from a human donor in good health (CMV status not recorded). Some clones in this sample may be carry-over from other donors' samples.

The chain recombines TRBV27 with TRBJ1-2; 9 bases are a match to TRBD1. The junction had 3 bases not matched to a gene; V was cut back by 5 bases and J by 8 bases. Germline V gene lookup returns CDR1 MNHEY and CDR2 SMNVEV (reference sequence). CDR3 length: 12 residues. CDR3 amino acids: CASSGTGTGYTF. Written as DNA, the CDR3 is TGTGCCAGCAGTGGGACAGGGACGGGCTACACCTTC.

This chain uses TRBV7-8 with TRBJ2-2; D not certain. Germline-derived CDR1 and CDR2 are SGHVS and FQNEAQ. Trimming took 0 bases from V and 4 from J, leaving 9 bases between them. CDR3 length equals 15 residues. The CDR3 sequence is CASSLARPPTGELFF. The CDR3 DNA is TGTGCCAGCAGCTTAGCTCGGCCCCCCACCGGGGAGCTGTTTTTT.

This chain connects TRBV7-2 to TRBJ2-5, with D unclear. CDR3 length: 14 residues. Trimming removed 5 bases from V and 5 bases from J, with 15 bases in between. The germline gives CDR1 SGHTA, CDR2 FQGNSA. The CDR3 here is CASSPRSSMETQYF. The DNA for the CDR3 is TGTGCCAGCAGCCCCCGGTCTTCCATGGAGACCCAGTACTTC.

The V gene is TRBV7-2, the J gene TRBJ1-6; D is uncertain. The ends were cut back, 1 base at V and 2 bases at J, with 12 bases in the middle. Germline lookup yields CDR1 SGHTA and CDR2 FQGNSA. CDR3 length: 17 residues. This CDR3 reads CASSLVRAATYNSPLHF. The CDR3 DNA is TGTGCCAGCAGCTTAGTTAGGGCAGCAACCTATAATTCACCCCTCCACTTT.

At least ten counts were recorded for this clonotype. The chain employs TRBV6-5 and TRBJ1-6; TRBD1 might be the D (5 bases). V shed 0 bases and J shed 4 bases, with 16 bases lying between them. This CDR3 spans 18 amino acids. The germline V gene has CDR1 MNHEY and CDR2 SVGAGI. The CDR3 reads CASSYSRAGPTYNSPLHF. As DNA, the CDR3 is TGTGCCAGCAGTTACTCGCGGGCAGGGCCTACTTATAATTCACCCCTCCACTTT.

There are many counts of this clonotype. The rearrangement joins TRBV6-2 or TRBV6-3 to TRBJ2-1; D ambiguous. There are 14 residues in the CDR3. With 6 bases removed from V and 0 bases from J, the gap between germline ends came to 9 bases. Germline loops: CDR1 MNHEY, CDR2 SVGEGT. The CDR3 nucleotides read TGTGCCAGCAGCTATCTCAGCTCCTACAATGAGCAGTTCTTC. Its protein is CASSYLSSYNEQFF.

This clonotype was seen more than once but under ten times. This chain links TRBV11-2 with TRBJ1-1; D remains unclear. V was pared by 0 bases and J by 7 bases, with 6 bases between. The germline gives CDR1 SGHAT, CDR2 FQNNGV. CDR3 length: 12 residues. The DNA of the CDR3 is TGTGCCAGCAGCTTAGAAGCAGTTGAAGCTTTCTTT. The encoded protein is CASSLEAVEAFF. The whole variable domain, remainder taken from reference TRBV11-2 and TRBJ1-1, is EAGVAQSPRYKIIEKRQSVAFWCNPISGHATLYWYQQILGQGPKLLIQFQNNGVVDDSQLPKDRFSAERLKGVDSTLKIQPAKLEDSAVYLCASSLEAVEAFFGQGTRLTVV.

The chain couples TRBV5-5 to TRBJ1-1, with 7 bases that match TRBD1. The CDR3 spans 14 residues. V was clipped by 2 bases and J by 5 bases; unmatched bases: 6. Germline V gene sequence: CDR1 SGHKS, CDR2 YYEKEE (reference sequence). The CDR3 region has the DNA TGTGCCAGCAGCTTTGCAGGGGGGGTGACTGAAGCTTTCTTT. This translates into CASSFAGGVTEAFF.

The chain combines TRBV29-1 with TRBJ1-4; no reliable D call. Trimming pared 5 bases from V and 5 bases from J, leaving 12 bases between. From germline, CDR1 is SQVTM and CDR2 ANQGSEA. The CDR3 contains 13 residues. The CDR3 DNA is TGCAGCGTTCGAACGGGAGGAAATGAAAAACTGTTTTTT. It is translated as CSVRTGGNEKLFF.

Here the CDR3 DNA reads TGTGCCAGCAGTCACGACATACTTGAAGCTTTCTTT. This translates into CASSHDILEAFF. The chain combines TRBV6-6 with TRBJ1-1; D unclear. CDR3 length: 12 amino acids. Germline values: CDR1 MNHNY, CDR2 SVGAGI (reference sequence). The V gene lost 5 bases and the J gene lost 7 bases, with 11 bases spanning the gap.

This clonotype was detected ten times or more. The J gene is TRBJ2-1, the V gene TRBV7-2, with 10 bases matching TRBD2. This CDR3 comprises 17 residues. Per the germline V gene, CDR1 is SGHTA and CDR2 is FQGNSA. The V segment lost 4 bases and the J segment 2 bases; nucleotides outside the gene matches: 8. This chain's CDR3 is CASSYKLAGRPYNEQFF. CDR3 in DNA: TGTGCCAGCAGCTACAAACTAGCGGGAAGACCCTACAATGAGCAGTTCTTC.

This chain joins TRBV28 and TRBJ1-5, with 7 bases lining up with TRBD1. Trimming cost V 3 bases and J 5 bases; bases outside gene matches: 4. Germline V lookup: CDR1 MDHEN, CDR2 SYDVKM. This CDR3 has 14 amino acids. The CDR3 spells CASSFRTGHQPQHF. CDR3 bases: TGTGCCAGCAGTTTTCGGACAGGCCATCAGCCCCAGCATTTT.

The chain links TRBV4-3 to TRBJ1-4; a weak D match, TRBD1 (6 bases). Germline V gives CDR1 LGHNA, CDR2 YSLEER. V lost 4 bases, J lost 6 bases, and 12 bases lay in between. The CDR3 totals 14 residues. CDR3 nucleotides: TGCGCCAGCAGCCGCGGACAGCTGGATGAAAAACTGTTTTTT. Translated, it gives CASSRGQLDEKLFF.

The chain recombines TRBV11-2 with TRBJ2-2, with 10 positions matching TRBD1. The length of the CDR3 is 16 residues. Germline V CDR1 and CDR2: SGHAT, FQNNGV. The V gene end was trimmed by 4 bases and the J gene end by 3 bases; junction bases not matched to a gene: 5. The CDR3 region has the DNA TGTGCCAGCAGCTCCCGGGACAGGGGTGACACCGGGGAGCTGTTTTTT. As protein: CASSSRDRGDTGELFF.

CDR3 nucleotides: TGTGCCAGCAGTTTTGGGCAGACCCTCTACAATGAGCAGTTCTTC. Protein: CASSFGQTLYNEQFF. The chain links TRBV27 to TRBJ2-1; D unclear. The CDR3 runs to 15 residues. With 3 bases removed from V and 3 bases from J, the gap between germline ends came to 12 bases. Per germline, CDR1 MNHEY and CDR2 SMNVEV (reference sequence).

The rearrangement joins TRBV7-9 to TRBJ2-1; TRBD1 or TRBD2 may be the D gene (5 bases each). CDR3 size: 13 residues. CDR1 is SEHNR, CDR2 FQNEAQ, per germline (reference sequence). V was shortened by 5 bases and J by 8 bases, with 13 bases between the two germline ends. The CDR3 protein is CASSPTQGHEQFF. In DNA form, the CDR3 reads TGTGCCAGCAGCCCGACCCAGGGACATGAGCAGTTCTTC.

A few counts support this clonotype. The chain uses TRBV28 and TRBJ2-7; D is perhaps TRBD1 or TRBD2 (5 bases each). The V end was cut by 8 bases, the J end by 2 bases, with 22 bases between. The CDR3 spans 16 residues. The germline V gene has CDR1 MDHEN and CDR2 SYDVKM. This chain's CDR3 is CASGQRAGTVAYEQYF. The CDR3 DNA reads TGTGCCAGCGGGCAGAGAGCCGGGACGGTGGCCTACGAGCAGTACTTC.

The rearrangement joins TRBV6-1 to TRBJ1-1; weak D call: TRBD1 (5 bases). This CDR3 is built from 14 residues. Germline CDR1 is MNHNS and CDR2 is SASEGT. The V end was cut by 7 bases, the J end by 1 base, with 13 bases between. CDR3 coding DNA: TGTGCCAGCACCCCCGCCGGACAGAACACTGAAGCTTTCTTT. As protein: CASTPAGQNTEAFF.

This clonotype was seen a handful of times. This sequence joins TRBV11-2 and TRBJ2-7; perhaps TRBD1 as D (6 bases). The CDR3 runs to 15 residues. Deletions cut 1 base from V and 3 bases from J, with 13 bases between. The germline gives CDR1 SGHAT, CDR2 FQNNGV. The CDR3 sequence is CASSLVGAWGYEQYF. In DNA form, the CDR3 reads TGTGCCAGCAGCTTAGTGGGGGCTTGGGGCTACGAGCAGTACTTC.

The chain is built from TRBV7-9 and TRBJ1-3, with D uncertain. The V end lost 9 bases, the J end lost 1 base, and 10 bases lay between the germline ends. Germline V gene sequence: CDR1 SEHNR, CDR2 FQNEAQ (reference sequence). The CDR3 extends over 13 amino acids. CDR3 nucleotides: TGTGCCAGTCATCGGGGATCTGGAAACACCATATATTTT. This sequence encodes CASHRGSGNTIYF.